The 11 T cell receptor beta chains reported below all come from one sample, sequenced in a study of T-cell memory formation after mild COVID-19. Using its own MiXCR run on the 5' RACE reads, TCRdb lists one record per CDR3 protein. The sample shows 300,000 to 350,000 distinct CDR3 sequences, approximately 13% of them seen only once. Material: PBMCs or a T cell subset sorted from them (not recorded which). These TCRs come from a man aged 18 to 30 who had mild COVID-19 (a few samples of this study predate the infection). Cell type and time point are not known.

CDR3 nucleotide sequence: TGCGCCAGCAGCCAAGTCCCGGGCGGGTACAGGGAGACTTCACCCCTCCACTTT. Amino acid sequence: CASSQVPGGYRETSPLHF. The chain couples TRBV4-1 to TRBJ1-6; TRBD1 is a possible D gene (6 bases). Trimming left V 1 base short and J 9 bases short, with 22 bases between. The CDR3 is 18 residues long. The V gene's germline CDR1 is MGHRA and CDR2 YSYEKL.

This clonotype came up a few times. The chain couples TRBV11-3 to TRBJ2-6; D gene uncertain. The CDR3 is 15 residues long. V was trimmed by 5 bases and J by 0 bases, leaving 8 bases between them. Germline CDR1 is SGHNT and CDR2 is YENEEA. The CDR3 nucleotides read TGTGCCAGCAGCGATGCCTTCTCTGGGGCCAACGTCCTGACTTTC. It is translated as CASSDAFSGANVLTF.

In this sample, this clonotype turned up a few times. CDR3 sequence reads: CASSPPAGGHNEQFF. The DNA of the CDR3 is TGTGCCAGCTCACCCCCGGCGGGGGGGCACAATGAGCAGTTCTTC. The chain uses TRBV18 and TRBJ2-1, with TRBD2 identical over 9 bases. The germline gives CDR1 KGHSH, CDR2 LQKENI. J was trimmed by 5 bases and V by 3 bases; bases with no gene match: 5. The CDR3 is made up of 15 amino acids.

The J gene is TRBJ2-7, the V gene TRBV28, with D perhaps matching TRBD2 (6 bases). The germline V gene encodes CDR1 MDHEN and CDR2 SYDVKM. Trimming shortened V by 2 bases and J by 2 bases, and 13 bases separated the two germline ends. This CDR3 region has 15 residues. This chain's CDR3 is CASSLRRTGAYEQYV. The CDR3, as DNA: TGTGCCAGCAGTTTAAGGCGGACGGGGGCCTACGAGCAGTACGTC.

This clonotype was detected only a few times. The CDR3 protein is CASSGQPQETQYF. The CDR3 region has the DNA TGTGCCAGCAGCGGACAGCCCCAAGAGACCCAGTACTTC. The chain couples TRBV9 to TRBJ2-5; tentatively, D is TRBD1 (5 bases). CDR3 length: 13 residues. Trimming stripped 3 bases from V and 1 base from J, with 7 bases between. CDR1 is SGDLS and CDR2 is YYNGEE in the germline V gene.

This clonotype has a handful of counts. The gene calls are TRBV7-2 and TRBJ1-5; D gene ambiguous. V lost 5 bases to trimming and J lost 3 bases, with 8 bases between them. This CDR3 has 13 amino acids. Germline V gene lookup returns CDR1 SGHTA and CDR2 FQGNSA. As DNA, the CDR3 is TGTGCCAGCAGCCCGTGGACCAATCAGCCCCAGCATTTT. Translating it yields CASSPWTNQPQHF.

This clonotype has more than one count but fewer than ten. The V call is TRBV7-2, the J call TRBJ1-1; D remains unclear. This CDR3 region has 15 residues. V shed 4 bases and J shed 4 bases, with 16 bases lying between them. Germline-derived CDR1 and CDR2 are SGHTA and FQGNSA. The DNA of the CDR3 is TGTGCCAGCAGCTCCAGACCGGAAATGAGCACTGAAGCTTTCTTT. Encoded protein: CASSSRPEMSTEAFF. Using reference TRBV7-2 and TRBJ1-1 for the parts outside the CDR3, the full variable domain is GAGVSQSPSNKVTEKGKDVELRCDPISGHTALYWYRQSLGQGLEFLIYFQGNSAPDKSGLPSDRFSAERTGGSVSTLTIQRTQQEDSAVYLCASSSRPEMSTEAFFGQGTRLTVV.

This clonotype has only a few counts. The chain links TRBV4-1 to TRBJ2-1, with a possible D match to TRBD2 (5 bases). The CDR3 length is 13 residues. The V end lost 1 base, the J end lost 13 bases, and 14 bases lay between the germline ends. CDR1 is MGHRA, CDR2 YSYEKL, per germline. The CDR3 DNA reads as TGCGCCAGCAGCCAAGTCGGGGTTAGTGATCAGTTCTTC. This gives the protein CASSQVGVSDQFF.

This chain joins TRBV7-9 and TRBJ2-1; 7 bases map to TRBD2. This CDR3 is 15 amino acids long. The V and J ends lost 3 bases and 5 bases, in that order; junction bases with no gene match: 7. Germline CDR1 reads SEHNR; CDR2 reads FQNEAQ (reference sequence). The CDR3 spells CASSLIFGGNNEQFF. The CDR3 nucleotides are TGTGCCAGCAGCTTGATTTTCGGGGGGAACAATGAGCAGTTCTTC.

This clonotype was detected a few times. J is TRBJ2-3 and V is TRBV2; maybe TRBD2 (6 bases). V gave up 7 bases and J gave up 0 bases, with 11 bases separating them. The CDR3 is 14 residues long. CDR1 SNHLY and CDR2 FYNNEI come from the germline V gene. The CDR3 bases are TGTGCCAGCATGGGCGGGGTCAGCACAGATACGCAGTATTTT. It specifies CASMGGVSTDTQYF. The whole variable domain, remainder taken from reference TRBV2 and TRBJ2-3, is EPEVTQTPSHQVTQMGQEVILRCVPISNHLYFYWYRQILGQKVEFLVSFYNNEISEKSEIFDDQFSVERPDGSNFTLKIRSTKLEDSAMYFCASMGGVSTDTQYFGPGTRLTVL.

This clonotype was observed a few times. The CDR3 bases are TGTGCCATCAACTCCAGGGGGCGGTACACCGGGGAGCTGTTTTTT. It encodes CAINSRGRYTGELFF. The chain joins TRBV10-3 to TRBJ2-2, with 8 bases lining up with TRBD1. The germline CDR1 and CDR2 sequences are ENHRY and SYGVKD. The junction had 7 bases not matched to a gene; V was cut back by 7 bases and J by 3 bases. This CDR3 contains 15 residues.